A single sample is the source of the 17 T cell receptor beta chains below, sequenced in a study of T cells after somatic rescue of genetic block. Sequenced by immunoSEQ multiplex PCR; TCRdb stores in-frame clones only, minus some. The repertoire consists of 7,500 to 8,500 clones, with roughly 80% occurring once and the leading ten covering about 25%. The sequenced sample consisted of peripheral blood mononuclear cells (PBMCs). The receptor set was obtained from a boy aged 10-17 years.

Points on this clone: Other DNA sequences of this sample code for an identical CDR3. The chain carries TRBV5-1 and TRBJ2-3; D not certain. Trimming pared 4 bases from V and 1 base from J, leaving 7 bases between. The CDR3 has 13 amino acids. CDR1 SGHRS and CDR2 YFSETQ come from the germline V gene. CDR3 bases: TGCGCCAGCAGCCTTGGGGGCACAGATACGCAGTATTTT. It translates to CASSLGGTDTQYF.

The rearrangement uses TRBV27 and TRBJ2-3, with 7 bases identical to TRBD2. This CDR3 contains 14 residues. Per the germline V gene, CDR1 is MNHEY and CDR2 is SMNVEV (reference sequence). The ends lost 4 bases at V and 3 bases at J; junction bases unmatched: 4. CDR3 bases: TGTGCCAGCAGTTACAAGCGGGGAACAGATACGCAGTATTTT. Amino acid sequence: CASSYKRGTDTQYF.

V gene TRBV5-1 combines with J gene TRBJ1-1, with D possibly matching TRBD1 (5 bases). The length of the CDR3 is 13 residues. Germline V gives CDR1 SGHRS, CDR2 YFSETQ. The V and J ends lost 2 bases and 11 bases respectively, with 16 bases between them. CDR3 sequence reads: CASSLGAPYGAFF. As DNA, the CDR3 is TGCGCCAGCAGCTTAGGGGCCCCCTACGGGGCTTTCTTT.

The chain recombines TRBV7-9 with TRBJ2-7; tentative D call: TRBD1 (6 bases). CDR1 and CDR2 from the germline V gene are SEHNR and FQNEAQ (reference sequence). This CDR3 contains 14 residues. V shed 4 bases and J shed 2 bases, with 12 bases lying between them. CDR3 nucleotides: TGTGCCAGCAGCTGGGGGCAGGGTCCCTACGAGCAGTACTTC. It is translated as CASSWGQGPYEQYF.

This chain uses TRBV27 with TRBJ2-7; TRBD1 might be the D (6 bases). The CDR3 extends over 14 amino acids. V was clipped by 0 bases and J by 4 bases, with 10 bases between them. Germline V lookup: CDR1 MNHEY, CDR2 SMNVEV (reference sequence). CDR3 amino acids: CASSLSSTGYEQYF. The CDR3 coding sequence is TGTGCCAGCAGTTTATCCTCGACAGGTTACGAGCAGTACTTC.

This clone was recorded only once. V gene TRBV4-2 combines with J gene TRBJ2-7, with 10 bases fitting TRBD2. Trimming removed 0 bases from V and 2 bases from J; junction bases left unmatched: 4. Germline V gives CDR1 LGHNA, CDR2 YNFKEQ. This CDR3 contains 16 residues. The CDR3 reads CASSQDPGTSAYEQYF. For the CDR3, the DNA is TGTGCCAGCAGCCAAGATCCGGGGACTAGCGCCTACGAGCAGTACTTC.

In DNA form, the CDR3 reads TGCGCCAGCAGCTTGGCCCCTGATCAGCCCCAGCATTTT. Encoded protein: CASSLAPDQPQHF. J is TRBJ1-5 and V is TRBV5-1; D call uncertain. Between the trimmed V and J ends, which lost 0 bases and 5 bases, there was a span of 6 bases. The CDR3 loop spans 13 amino acids. From germline, CDR1 is SGHRS and CDR2 YFSETQ.

The CDR3 bases are TGTGCCAGCAGCCTTAGGGTCGACTACGAGCAGTACTTC. This gives the protein CASSLRVDYEQYF. This sequence joins TRBV7-2 and TRBJ2-7; D is uncertain. There are 13 residues in the CDR3. V was clipped by 5 bases and J by 3 bases, with 11 bases between them. CDR1 and CDR2 from the germline V gene are SGHTA and FQGNSA.

The chain couples TRBV7-9 to TRBJ1-1; tentative D call: TRBD1 (5 bases). CDR1 is SEHNR and CDR2 is FQNEAQ in the germline V gene (reference sequence). Trimming removed 5 bases from V and 3 bases from J, with 19 bases in between. This CDR3 contains 16 residues. CDR3 protein: CASSPSSQGADTEAFF. CDR3 sequence (DNA): TGTGCCAGCAGCCCCTCCTCCCAGGGAGCTGACACTGAAGCTTTCTTT.

The CDR3 loop reads CASSQDIGPRETQYF. CDR3 in DNA: TGTGCCAGCAGCCAAGATATCGGACCTCGGGAGACCCAGTACTTC. This sequence joins TRBV14 and TRBJ2-5; D gene uncertain. CDR3 size: 15 residues. CDR1 is SGHDN, CDR2 FVKESK, per germline. V lost 0 bases to trimming and J lost 5 bases, with 13 bases between them.

V gene TRBV10-2 combines with J gene TRBJ1-5; D not certain. The CDR3 contains 13 residues. The V gene's germline CDR1 is WSHSY and CDR2 SAAADI. The V end was cut by 7 bases, the J end by 4 bases, with 11 bases between. CDR3 nucleotide sequence: TGCGCCAGCAAGTTCTCACAAAATCAGCCCCAGCATTTT. Its translation: CASKFSQNQPQHF.

The chain couples TRBV5-1 to TRBJ1-6, with a tentative D call TRBD1 (5 bases). Deletions cut 0 bases from V and 9 bases from J, with 13 bases between. The CDR3 is 15 amino acids. CDR1 and CDR2 from the germline V gene are SGHRS and YFSETQ. The CDR3 is CASSLAGPYGSPLHF. Written as DNA, the CDR3 is TGCGCCAGCAGCTTGGCGGGGCCATATGGTTCACCCCTCCACTTT.

The chain couples TRBV9 to TRBJ1-4; no firm D call. The V gene lost 3 bases and the J gene lost 7 bases, with 10 bases spanning the gap. CDR3 size: 13 residues. Germline V CDR1 and CDR2: SGDLS, YYNGEE. The CDR3 sequence: CASSAGWGEKLFF. CDR3 coding DNA: TGTGCCAGCAGCGCGGGTTGGGGTGAAAAACTGTTTTTT. Combining the CDR3 with reference TRBV9 and TRBJ1-4 gives the whole variable domain DSGVTQTPKHLITATGQRVTLRCSPRSGDLSVYWYQQSLDQGLQFLIQYYNGEERAKGNILERFSAQQFPDLHSELNLSSLELGDSALYFCASSAGWGEKLFFGSGTQLSVL.

This chain uses TRBV19 with TRBJ2-7, with D perhaps matching TRBD2 (5 bases). The CDR3 spans 13 residues. CDR1 is LNHDA, CDR2 SQIVND, per germline (reference sequence). V gave up 5 bases and J gave up 2 bases, with 10 bases separating them. The DNA for the CDR3 is TGTGCCAGTAGTCCGCCGGGGACCTACGAGCAGTACTTC. The encoded protein is CASSPPGTYEQYF.

This chain connects TRBV5-6 to TRBJ1-2; 7 nucleotides align to TRBD1. Trimming removed 2 bases from V and 5 bases from J; junction bases left unmatched: 9. CDR1 is SGHDT and CDR2 is YYEEEE in the germline V gene. This CDR3 has 15 residues. In DNA form, the CDR3 reads TGTGCCAGCAGCTTTCTGGGACAGAATTGGTATGGCTACACCTTC. It translates to CASSFLGQNWYGYTF. Based on the CDR3 plus reference TRBV5-6 and TRBJ1-2, the full variable domain is DAGVTQSPTHLIKTRGQQVTLRCSPKSGHDTVSWYQQALGQGPQFIFQYYEEEERQRGNFPDRFSGHQFPNYSSELNVNALLLGDSALYLCASSFLGQNWYGYTFGSGTRLTVV.

The chain carries TRBV9 and TRBJ1-4; weak D call: TRBD1 (5 bases). Germline CDR1 SGDLS, CDR2 YYNGEE. The CDR3 sequence is 15 residues long. V dropped 3 bases and J dropped 8 bases, with 17 bases sitting between them. CDR3 sequence: CASSEGPRGGEKLFF. CDR3 nucleotide sequence: TGTGCCAGCAGCGAGGGGCCCAGAGGCGGGGAAAAACTGTTTTTT.

J is TRBJ2-1 and V is TRBV28; perhaps TRBD2 as D (5 bases). The germline V gene encodes CDR1 MDHEN and CDR2 SYDVKM. Trimming stripped 6 bases from V and 0 bases from J, with 15 bases between. This CDR3 contains 16 residues. The CDR3 DNA follows: TGTGCCAGCAGCACCCAGTTTCGGGGCTCCTACAATGAGCAGTTCTTC. Translated, it gives CASSTQFRGSYNEQFF.